This record looks at one T cell receptor beta chain sequence and its context. This clonotype was found many times. Its antigen remains unidentified. No much larger clonotype is one base removed from it; base qualities were not supplied. Reads for this sample came from an Illumina NovaSeq 6000. cDNA libraries for TCRalpha and TCRbeta were prepared by 5'RACE using constant-segment primers, with sample barcodes and unique molecular identifiers added. Trizol reagent was used to extract RNA from every sample. Library amplification was performed in two PCR steps, and a second sample barcode and Illumina TruSeq adapters were introduced in the second step. Libraries were sequenced on an Illumina NovaSeq with 2 x 150 bp paired-end reads. From the authors' description of their analysis: The reads were demultiplexed and collapsed into UMI-guided consensus sequences using migec v1.2.7. Using mixcr v2.1.11, UMI consensuses were aligned to TRA and TRB V and J templates and then assembled into clonotypes. A clonotype was counted as expanded or contracted only when both edgeR and NoisET called the clonotype significant, with the noise models trained on biological replicates. For edgeR calls, a false discovery rate-adjusted p below 0.01 and a log2 fold-change threshold of 1 were applied. As an exploratory analysis of dynamics, PCA with hierarchical clustering was applied to max-normalized trajectories of the 1000 most abundant clonotypes. The CD4 or CD8 phenotype of responding clones was assigned using the separately sequenced CD4+ and CD8+ repertoires. Starting from the raw public reads, TCRdb applied fastp trimming at Q25, assembled clones with MiXCR and retained in-frame beta chains. One record per CDR3 amino acid sequence lists the most common genes and DNA. For this entry, the V and J calls and clone size follow TCRdb and not the study's own pipeline. The sample has 250,000 to 350,000 distinct CDR3 sequences on record, approximately 15% of them singletons. The leading ten clones occupy about a fifth of the sample.

PBMCs were isolated by Ficoll-Paque density gradient centrifugation. The data were taken from a study of T-cell memory formation after mild COVID-19 (dated by TCRdb to about 2021). Turning to the overall study: Most TCR sequence clusters were specific to one of the two donors. T-cell clones expanding and contracting after mild COVID-19 in a couple of donors were tracked by longitudinal TCRalpha and TCRbeta repertoire sequencing. Two young, previously healthy adult volunteers, one female and one male, were included in the cohort. Broad study findings and their caveats: SARS-CoV-2 specificity was not confirmed for the second-wave clones peaking on day 37. Contracting CD4+ clones were located mainly in the CM and EM memory subsets, whereas CD8+ clones were found to be enriched in EMRA. The detection of some responding clones in pre-infection memory suggests that pre-existing cross-reactive memory T cells joined the SARS-CoV-2 response. Clones contracting from day 15 to 85 had balanced CD4/CD8 phenotypes, while a second wave expanding from day 15 to 37 was biased towards CD4+. Only a couple of mild cases were covered in the study, and larger cohorts including severe cases with pre-infection samples were considered necessary.

This receptor was identified in a man younger than 35 who had mild COVID-19 (a few samples of this study predate the infection). The sample titles of this study are shuffled in the database, so cell type and time point are left out; the donor was told from shared clones. The sequenced material came from PBMCs or a T cell subset sorted from them (not recorded which).

The sequence in DNA is TGTGCCACCAGCAGAGCCCGGGACTGGACCGGCGAGCAGTACTTC. Its translation reads: CATSRARDWTGEQYF. The chain was built from TRBV15 and TRBJ2-7; TRBD2 is a possible D gene, resting on 6 matching bases. Sequences LNHNV (CDR1) and YYDKDF (CDR2) are obtained from the germline V gene (reference sequence). The junction shows trimming of 1 base on V and 6 bases on J, plus 16 bases between the germline ends. From its cysteine to its phenylalanine, the CDR3 spans 15 amino acids. The sequence is cut down to CDR3 DNA, 45 bases in frame from base 1.